Listed below are T cell receptor beta chains from one sample, sequenced in a study of shared clonotypes between healthy human individuals. The table came from immunoSEQ multiplex PCR; TCRdb's copy has only in-frame clones and leaves some out. The sample records some 2.4 million clones, over 85% being singletons. Sequences were obtained from naive CD4+ T cells from PBMCs. The receptor set was obtained from a man in his late teens or twenties in good health. Some clones in this sample may be carry-over from other donors' samples. Each CDR3 is given with its conserved first and last residue. D genes are given only for firm matches. Clone sizes are given selectively: once, few, many, or a class where the clone is expanded.

j_gene | len | d_gene | v_gene | abundance | CDR3nt | CDR3aa
TRBJ1-1 | 13 | . | TRBV30 | . | TGTGCCTCGCCGGGGGGCAGGAGCACTGAAGCTTTCTTT | CASPGGRSTEAFF
TRBJ1-4 | 15 | . | TRBV9 | . | TGTGCCAGCAGCGTAGCGGGGGCAGCTAATGAAAAACTGTTTTTT | CASSVAGAANEKLFF
TRBJ2-7 | 15 | . | TRBV18 | . | TGTGCCAGCTCTATGGGACCCACGAGCTCCTACGAGCAGTACTTC | CASSMGPTSSYEQYF
TRBJ1-4 | 13 | . | TRBV4-1 | . | TGCGCCAGCAGCTCCGGGGGATATGAAAAACTGTTTTTT | CASSSGGYEKLFF
TRBJ2-5 | 12 | . | TRBV2 | once | TGTGCCAGCACTTCGGGGTTGGGGACCCAGTACTTC | CASTSGLGTQYF
TRBJ1-1 | 15 | TRBD1 | TRBV5-4 | . | TGTGCCAGCAGCATAAAACAGGGGGCGAACACTGAAGCTTTCTTT | CASSIKQGANTEAFF
TRBJ2-3 | 11 | . | TRBV10-3 | . | TGTGCCATCAGTGAAAGGGCAACGCAGTATTTT | CAISERATQYF
TRBJ2-7 | 14 | . | TRBV21-1 | . | TGTGCCAGCAGGATGCACAGGGGGCGTCACGAGCAGTACTTC | CASRMHRGRHEQYF
TRBJ1-5 | 17 | . | TRBV6-1 | . | TGTGCCAGCAGTGGGGAACGTCAGACGAATAGCAATCAGCCCCAGCATTTT | CASSGERQTNSNQPQHF
TRBJ1-5 | 13 | . | TRBV2 | few | TGTGCCAGCGGACCCCGCGGCAATCAGCCCCAGCATTTT | CASGPRGNQPQHF
TRBJ2-7 | 14 | TRBD1 | TRBV6-5 | . | TGTGCCAGCAGAACAGGGGGCAGGTCCTACGAGCAGTACTTC | CASRTGGRSYEQYF
TRBJ2-1 | 16 | . | TRBV5-1 | . | TGCGCCAGCAGCTCACCTCCGGGACCGAGAGACAATGAGCAGTTCTTC | CASSSPPGPRDNEQFF
TRBJ1-5 | 15 | TRBD1 | TRBV2 | . | TGTGCCAGCGGTAGGGACAGGAACGGGGGTCAGCCCCAGCATTTT | CASGRDRNGGQPQHF
TRBJ2-1 | 11 | . | TRBV20-1 | . | TGCAGTGCTACTGGGGGGAATGAGCAGTTCTTC | CSATGGNEQFF
TRBJ1-1 | 15 | . | TRBV11-2 | . | TGTGCCAGCAGCTCGAGGGCCCAAAGCGAACAGGAAGCTTTCTTT | CASSSRAQSEQEAFF
TRBJ2-7 | 15 | TRBD2 | TRBV2 | . | TGTGCCAGCAGCATAGCGGGTACTTCCTCCTACGAGCAGTACTTC | CASSIAGTSSYEQYF
TRBJ2-3 | 13 | . | TRBV7-3 | . | TGTGCCAGCAGCTTTTCGAGGGCGGATACGCAGTATTTT | CASSFSRADTQYF
TRBJ2-1 | 15 | TRBD1 | TRBV28 | . | TGTGCCAGCAGGGGAGGGACAGGGGGCTGGAATGAGCAGTTCTTC | CASRGGTGGWNEQFF
TRBJ1-5 | 15 | TRBD1 | TRBV5-5 | . | TGTGCCAGCAGCTTCGGGACAGCTTTCAATCAGCCCCAGCATTTT | CASSFGTAFNQPQHF
TRBJ2-3 | 12 | . | TRBV28 | . | TGTGCCAGCAGTCCACCGGGAAATACGCAGTATTTT | CASSPPGNTQYF